The sequence of this T cell receptor beta chain was determined in a study of OX40 agonist ivuxolimab in advanced cancers. General notes on the study: Ivuxolimab was an agonistic, fully human IgG2 monoclonal antibody directed against OX40 (CD134), a costimulatory receptor. Prior anti-PD-1, anti-PD-L1 or anti-CTLA-4 therapy was permitted, and checkpoint inhibitors had been received by around 39% of dose-escalation patients. Three dose-escalation patients achieved partial responses, one with hepatocellular carcinoma and two with cutaneous melanoma. Of the roughly 50 dose-escalation patients, hepatocellular carcinoma was present in about 20, melanoma in roughly 15, renal cell carcinoma in 9 and head and neck cancer in 9. In the dose-escalation cohort, about four fifths of patients were male, and the mean age was approximately 60 years with a range of roughly 23 to 79. The paper describes the monotherapy dose-escalation part (N of about 54 patients) of the phase I trial of ivuxolimab. Peripheral TCRbeta sequencing was intended to test whether TCR sequence diversity was altered and clonal T-cell expansion was caused by ivuxolimab. Intravenous ivuxolimab was administered to patients every 2 weeks at six dose levels: 0.01, 0.1, 0.3, 1.5, 3 and 10 mg/kg. General conclusions and limits of the study: Low levels of normalized T-cell clonal expansion were also seen in some patients who did not respond. The antigen specificity of the peripheral T cells that underwent clonal expansion was not determined. On average, CD8+ T cells showed more expanded clones than CD4+ T cells after ivuxolimab. Partial responders in the 0.1-3.0 mg/kg groups had among the lowest normalized peripheral clonal expansion, especially among CD8+ T cells. At doses of 0.1 to 3.0 mg/kg, clonal expansion of both CD4+ and CD8+ blood T cells was observed from baseline to week 6.

Genomic DNA was extracted from sorted cells for sequencing of the TCRbeta CDR3 region. The immunoSEQ Assay was used for sequencing of TCRbeta CDR3 regions. This is the immuneACCESS table as TCRdb keeps it, with only in-frame sequences that have V and J called. A part of the clones is gone; compared with another copy, unresolved V genes explain less than half, and the rest is unexplained. The sample table shows 70,000 to 85,000 clones, and almost 85% are seen once. The top ten clones comprise about 2.1% of the sample. Patients with autoimmune disease history or receiving systemic immunosuppression were excluded from the trial. Peripheral blood for TCR sequencing was collected from all dose cohorts at baseline, on cycle 4 day 1, and on cycle 7 day 1. The samples were drawn from a first-in-human, open-label, multicenter phase I dose-escalation trial of ivuxolimab. The trial enrolled adults with locally advanced or metastatic head and neck squamous cell, hepatocellular, melanoma or renal cell carcinoma. Before TCR sequencing, CD4+ T cells and CD8+ T cells from peripheral blood were sorted into separate populations.

As for this clone: Its specific antigen is unknown. No base quality information exists; no much larger clone differs at one position.

This TCR was recovered from an adult with an advanced solid tumor such as melanoma, head and neck, liver or kidney cancer. This material consisted of CD4+ or CD8+ T cells sorted from blood, taken in a trial of the OX40 agonist ivuxolimab.

The base sequence is TGTGCCAGCTTAGGGAATCAGCCCCAGCATTTT. Translated, this is CASLGNQPQHF. The rearranged chain carries TRBV28 and TRBJ1-5; no confident D gene assignment can be made. Based on the germline V gene, the CDR1 and CDR2 sequences are MDHEN and SYDVKM. The CDR3 sequence holds 11 residues, the cysteine and phenylalanine included. CDR3 DNA is the only sequence kept; it has 33 bases, read in frame from the first base. Cut back by 8 bases and 4 bases, the V and J ends lie 6 bases apart.